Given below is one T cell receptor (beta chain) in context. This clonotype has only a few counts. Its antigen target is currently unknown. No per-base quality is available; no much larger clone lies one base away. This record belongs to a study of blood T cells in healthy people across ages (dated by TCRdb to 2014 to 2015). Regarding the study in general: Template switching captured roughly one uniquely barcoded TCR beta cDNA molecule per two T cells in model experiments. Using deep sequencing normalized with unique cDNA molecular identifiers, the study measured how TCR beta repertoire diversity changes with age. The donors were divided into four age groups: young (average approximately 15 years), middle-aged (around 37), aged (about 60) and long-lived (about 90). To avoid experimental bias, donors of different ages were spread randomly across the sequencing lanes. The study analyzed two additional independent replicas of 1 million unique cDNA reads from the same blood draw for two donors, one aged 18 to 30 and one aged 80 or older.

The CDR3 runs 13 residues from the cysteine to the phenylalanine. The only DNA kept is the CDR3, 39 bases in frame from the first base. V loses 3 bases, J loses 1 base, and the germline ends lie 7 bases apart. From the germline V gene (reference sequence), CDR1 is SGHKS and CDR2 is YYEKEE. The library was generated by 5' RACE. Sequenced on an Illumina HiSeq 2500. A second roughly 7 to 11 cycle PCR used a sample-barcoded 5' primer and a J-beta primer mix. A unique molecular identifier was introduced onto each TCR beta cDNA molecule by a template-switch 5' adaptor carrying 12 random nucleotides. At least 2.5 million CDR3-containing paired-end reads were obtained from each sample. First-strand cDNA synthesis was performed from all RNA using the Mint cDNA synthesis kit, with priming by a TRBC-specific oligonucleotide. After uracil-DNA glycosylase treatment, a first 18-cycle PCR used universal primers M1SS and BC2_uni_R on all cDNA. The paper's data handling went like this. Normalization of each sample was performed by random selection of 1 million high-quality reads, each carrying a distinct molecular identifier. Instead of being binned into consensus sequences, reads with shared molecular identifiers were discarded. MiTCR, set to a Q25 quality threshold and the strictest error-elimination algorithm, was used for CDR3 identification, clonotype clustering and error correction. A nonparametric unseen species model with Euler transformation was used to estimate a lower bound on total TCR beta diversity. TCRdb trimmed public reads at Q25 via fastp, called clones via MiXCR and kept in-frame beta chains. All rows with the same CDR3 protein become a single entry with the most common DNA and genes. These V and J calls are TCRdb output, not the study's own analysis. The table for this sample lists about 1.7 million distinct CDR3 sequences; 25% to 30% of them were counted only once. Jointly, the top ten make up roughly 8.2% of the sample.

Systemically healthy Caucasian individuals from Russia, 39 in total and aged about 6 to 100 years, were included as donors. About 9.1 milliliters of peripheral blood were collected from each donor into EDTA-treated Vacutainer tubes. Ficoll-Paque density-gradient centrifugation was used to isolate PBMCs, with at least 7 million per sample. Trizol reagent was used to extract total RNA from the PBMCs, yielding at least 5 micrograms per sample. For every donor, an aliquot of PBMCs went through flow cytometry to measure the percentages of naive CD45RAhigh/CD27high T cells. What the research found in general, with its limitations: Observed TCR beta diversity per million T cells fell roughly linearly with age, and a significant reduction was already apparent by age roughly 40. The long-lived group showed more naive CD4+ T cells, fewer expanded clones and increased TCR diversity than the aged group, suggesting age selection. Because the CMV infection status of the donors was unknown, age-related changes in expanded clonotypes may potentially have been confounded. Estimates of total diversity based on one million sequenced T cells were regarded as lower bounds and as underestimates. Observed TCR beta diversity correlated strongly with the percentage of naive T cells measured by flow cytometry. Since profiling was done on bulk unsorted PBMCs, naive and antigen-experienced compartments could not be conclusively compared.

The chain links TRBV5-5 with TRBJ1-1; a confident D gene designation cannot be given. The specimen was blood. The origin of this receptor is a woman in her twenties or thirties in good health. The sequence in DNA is TGTGCCAGCAGCTGGACCGCGAACACTGAAGCTTTCTTT. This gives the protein CASSWTANTEAFF.